The present TCR beta chain was sequenced within a study of beta chain features in type 1 diabetes. At the level of the study: Taken together, all samples contributed nearly 110 million examined sorted cells.

In total, each donor contributed a single heparinised blood draw that averaged around 100 mL. Sorting with CD45RO/CCR7/CD25/CD127/CD95/CD27 yielded naive, central memory, regulatory and stem-like memory CD4+ cells. Study findings and constraints: Cells expressing TCR highly could be over-represented by cDNA sequencing. TCRB CDR3s from Type 1 diabetes patients were moderately but significantly shorter in all four CD4+ subsets.

The isolated RNA, all of it, was reverse transcribed, so expressed TCRB transcripts were what got sequenced. The protocol was immunoSEQ multiplex PCR, while the TCRdb copy is restricted to in-frame clones and leaves out a portion. The table records under 300,000 clones, around 24% of them present only once. The CDR3 consists of 14 residues. The germline gives CDR1 SEHNR, CDR2 FQNEAQ (reference sequence). V was pared by 7 bases and J by 0 bases, with 6 bases of the junction left unmatched. This clone was counted only a few times. Its specificity is not known. Sequenced: naive CD4+ T cells from blood. The receptor was derived from a woman between 25 and 40 years old with type 1 diabetes. This rearrangement joins TRBV7-9 to TRBJ2-7; TRBD2 matches 7 bases. The CDR3 here is CASTGLEDSYEQYF. The CDR3 DNA sequence: TGTGCCAGCACCGGACTAGAGGACTCCTACGAGCAGTACTTC.